This T cell receptor beta chain was sequenced during a study of blood T cell repertoires in COVID-19. At the level of the study: T cells, B-cell-depleted T cells, or PBMCs provided the cDNA or gDNA that served as material.

Germline CDR1 and CDR2: KGHSH and LQKENI. V was pared by 5 bases and J by 3 bases, with 13 bases between. This CDR3 region has 14 residues. As processed by the authors: Reference gene primer amplification in the assay estimated nucleated cell counts. Clones were read by immunoSEQ multiplex PCR, and TCRdb kept only the in-frame ones, dropping some. For V, J and clone size, that table is used; D and trimming come from the DNA. The sample gives around 90,000 clones, over 80% of which show up once; 6.3% is in the top ten. The receptor's source is a woman in her sixties or seventies with active COVID-19. The material sequenced was peripheral blood. The V and J genes are TRBV18 and TRBJ1-1; D unresolved. CDR3 region: CASSTLRGDTEAFF. The CDR3 DNA sequence: TGTGCCAGCTCAACGTTACGGGGAGACACTGAAGCTTTCTTT. Variable domain in full (rest from reference TRBV18 and TRBJ1-1): NAGVMQNPRHLVRRRGQEARLRCSPMKGHSHVYWYRQLPEEGLKFMVYLQKENIIDESGMPKERFSAEFPKEGPSILRIQQVVRGDSAAYFCASSTLRGDTEAFFGQGTRLTVV.